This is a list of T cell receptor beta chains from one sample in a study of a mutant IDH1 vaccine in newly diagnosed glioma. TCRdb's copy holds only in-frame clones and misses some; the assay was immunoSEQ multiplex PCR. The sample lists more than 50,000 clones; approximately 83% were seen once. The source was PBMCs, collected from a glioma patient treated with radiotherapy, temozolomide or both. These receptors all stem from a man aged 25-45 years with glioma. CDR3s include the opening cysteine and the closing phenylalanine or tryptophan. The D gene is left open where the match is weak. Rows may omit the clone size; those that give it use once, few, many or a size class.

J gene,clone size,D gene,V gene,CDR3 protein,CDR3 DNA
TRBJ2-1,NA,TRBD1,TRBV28,CASSLGQFNEQFF,TGTGCCAGCAGTTTGGGACAGTTTAATGAGCAGTTCTTC
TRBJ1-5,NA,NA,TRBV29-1,CSVEGGSGQPQHF,TGCAGCGTTGAAGGCGGGAGTGGTCAGCCCCAGCATTTT
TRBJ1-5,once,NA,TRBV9,CASSVAGGPGPQHF,TGTGCCAGCAGCGTAGCGGGAGGGCCCGGGCCCCAGCATTTT
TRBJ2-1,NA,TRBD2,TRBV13,CASSFERSGVSYNEQFF,TGTGCCAGCAGCTTCGAACGAAGCGGGGTCTCCTACAATGAGCAGTTCTTC
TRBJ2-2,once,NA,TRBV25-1,CASSESGRDSTGELFF,TGTGCCAGCAGTGAATCAGGAAGGGACTCCACCGGGGAGCTGTTTTTT
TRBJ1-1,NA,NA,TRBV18,CASSPGVGAEAFF,TGTGCCAGCTCACCAGGTGTGGGGGCTGAAGCTTTCTTT
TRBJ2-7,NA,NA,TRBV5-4,CASSQGRAYEQYF,TGTGCCAGCAGCCAGGGGCGCGCCTACGAGCAGTACTTC
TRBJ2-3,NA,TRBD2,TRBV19,CASSIASGEDTDTQYF,TGTGCCAGTAGTATAGCTAGCGGGGAGGATACAGATACGCAGTATTTT
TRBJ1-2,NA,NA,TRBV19,CASSPRTEPNYGYTF,TGTGCCAGTAGTCCTAGGACAGAGCCTAACTATGGCTACACCTTC
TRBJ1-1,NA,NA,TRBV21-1,CASSRPRATMNTEAFF,TGTGCCAGCAGCCGTCCCAGGGCAACCATGAACACTGAAGCTTTCTTT
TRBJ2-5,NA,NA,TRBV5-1,CASSILGRGQETQYF,TGCGCCAGCAGCATACTGGGGCGGGGCCAAGAGACCCAGTACTTC
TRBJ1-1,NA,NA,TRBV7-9,CASSTWGWGQNTEAFF,TGTGCCAGCAGCACCTGGGGGTGGGGACAGAACACTGAAGCTTTCTTT
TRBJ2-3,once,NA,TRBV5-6,CASSPQTVGTQYF,TGTGCCAGCAGCCCGCAAACCGTGGGTACGCAGTATTTT
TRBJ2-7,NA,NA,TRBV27,CASSLSSAGGRYEQYF,TGTGCCAGCAGTTTATCGTCCGCAGGGGGGAGATACGAGCAGTACTTC
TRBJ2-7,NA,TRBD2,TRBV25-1,CASSGSSGGSHEQYF,TGTGCCAGCAGTGGAAGTAGCGGGGGGAGCCACGAGCAGTACTTC
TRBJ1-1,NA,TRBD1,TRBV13,CASSFRGGGVGTEAFF,TGTGCCAGCAGCTTCCGGGGAGGGGGCGTGGGCACTGAAGCTTTCTTT
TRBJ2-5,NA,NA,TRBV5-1,CASSFATGGLETQYF,TGCGCCAGCAGCTTTGCAACTGGGGGCCTTGAGACCCAGTACTTC
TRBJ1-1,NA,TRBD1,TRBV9,CASSATGQGFTEAFF,TGTGCCAGCAGCGCAACGGGACAGGGCTTCACTGAAGCTTTCTTT
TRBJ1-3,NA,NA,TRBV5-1,CASSRGQVEDTIYF,TGCGCCAGCAGCCGAGGACAAGTGGAGGACACCATATATTTT
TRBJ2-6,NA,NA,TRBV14,CASSPAPGSGANVLTF,TGTGCCAGCAGCCCCGCCCCGGGCTCTGGGGCCAACGTCCTGACTTTC
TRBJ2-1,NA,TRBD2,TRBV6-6,CASRPTSGGRDEQFF,TGTGCCAGCCGGCCTACTAGCGGGGGGAGGGATGAGCAGTTCTTC
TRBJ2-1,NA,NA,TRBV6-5,CASSYSTRGSYNEQFF,TGTGCCAGCAGTTACTCGACGAGGGGGTCCTACAATGAGCAGTTCTTC